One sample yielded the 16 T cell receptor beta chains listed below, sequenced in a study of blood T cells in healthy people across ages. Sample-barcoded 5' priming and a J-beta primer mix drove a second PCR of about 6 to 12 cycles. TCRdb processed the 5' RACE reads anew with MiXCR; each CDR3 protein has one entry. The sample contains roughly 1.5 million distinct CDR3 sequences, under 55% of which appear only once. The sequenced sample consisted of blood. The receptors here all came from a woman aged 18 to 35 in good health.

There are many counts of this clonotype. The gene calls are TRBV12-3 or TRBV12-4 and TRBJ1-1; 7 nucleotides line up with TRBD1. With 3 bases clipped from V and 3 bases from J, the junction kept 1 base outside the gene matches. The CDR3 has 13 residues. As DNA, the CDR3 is TGTGCCAGCAGTTTTCAGGGGGACACTGAAGCTTTCTTT. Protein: CASSFQGDTEAFF.

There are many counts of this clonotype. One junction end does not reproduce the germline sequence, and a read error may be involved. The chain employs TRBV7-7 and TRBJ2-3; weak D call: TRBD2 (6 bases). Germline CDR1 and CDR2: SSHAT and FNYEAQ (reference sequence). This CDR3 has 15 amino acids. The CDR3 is CASSLGLSSTDTQYF. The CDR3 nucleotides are TGTGCTAGCAGCTTGGGACTTTCTAGCACAGATACGCAGTATTTT.

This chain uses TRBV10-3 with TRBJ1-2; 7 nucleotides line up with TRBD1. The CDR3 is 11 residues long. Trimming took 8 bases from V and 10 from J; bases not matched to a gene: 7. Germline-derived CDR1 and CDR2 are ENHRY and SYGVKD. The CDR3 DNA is TGTGCCATCGGGACAGCCGGTGACTACACCTTC. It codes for CAIGTAGDYTF.

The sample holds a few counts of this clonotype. This CDR3 reads CASSLATPTYNEQFF. The CDR3 DNA sequence: TGCGCCAGCAGCTTGGCTACACCGACTTACAATGAGCAGTTCTTC. The chain couples TRBV5-1 to TRBJ2-1, with D uncertain. This CDR3 is built from 15 residues. CDR1 and CDR2 (germline): SGHRS, YFSETQ. Trimming left V 0 bases short and J 4 bases short, with 11 bases between.

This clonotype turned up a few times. In DNA, the CDR3 is TGTGCCAGCAGCTCCCCGGGTGGCAATGAGCAGTTCTTC. As protein: CASSSPGGNEQFF. The chain couples TRBV7-2 to TRBJ2-1; D uncertain. In germline, CDR1 is SGHTA, CDR2 FQGNSA. CDR3 size: 13 residues. Deletions cut 4 bases from V and 6 bases from J, with 10 bases between.

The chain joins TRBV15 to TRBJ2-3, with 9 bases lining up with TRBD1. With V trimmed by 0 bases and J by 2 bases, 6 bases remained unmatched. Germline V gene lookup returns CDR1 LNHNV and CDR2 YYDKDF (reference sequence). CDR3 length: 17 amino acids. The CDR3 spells CATSREYDRGSTDTQYF. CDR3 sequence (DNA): TGTGCCACCAGCAGAGAATATGACAGGGGGTCCACAGATACGCAGTATTTT.

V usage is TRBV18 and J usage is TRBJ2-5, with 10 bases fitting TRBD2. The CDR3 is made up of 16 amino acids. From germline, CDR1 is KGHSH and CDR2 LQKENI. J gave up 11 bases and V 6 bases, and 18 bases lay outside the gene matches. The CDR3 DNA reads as TGTGCCAGCTCCTCCTCTAGCGGGAGCCTCCTAAATGAGCAGTACTTC. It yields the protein CASSSSSGSLLNEQYF.

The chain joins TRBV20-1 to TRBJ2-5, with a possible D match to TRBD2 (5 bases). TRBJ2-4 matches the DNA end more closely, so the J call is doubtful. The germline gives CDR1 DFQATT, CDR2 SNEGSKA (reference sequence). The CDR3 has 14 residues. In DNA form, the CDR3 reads TGCAGTGCTAGGCCCCCGAAAAGGAGGAACATTCAGTACTTC. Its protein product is CSARPPKRRNIQYF.

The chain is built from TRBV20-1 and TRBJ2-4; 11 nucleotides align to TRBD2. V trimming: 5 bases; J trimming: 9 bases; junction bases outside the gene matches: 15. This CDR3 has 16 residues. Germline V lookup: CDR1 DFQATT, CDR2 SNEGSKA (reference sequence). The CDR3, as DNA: TGCAGTGCTTGCCCCGAGGTAGCGGGGGGGCTTTGCATTCAGTACTTC. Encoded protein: CSACPEVAGGLCIQYF.

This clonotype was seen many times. The CDR3 protein is CASSRLLQETQYF. CDR3 sequence (DNA): TGTGCCAGCAGCCGACTGCTACAAGAGACCCAGTACTTC. The chain uses TRBV12-3 or TRBV12-4 and TRBJ2-5, with unresolved D. Between the trimmed V and J ends, which lost 6 bases and 2 bases, there was a span of 10 bases. The length of the CDR3 is 13 residues.

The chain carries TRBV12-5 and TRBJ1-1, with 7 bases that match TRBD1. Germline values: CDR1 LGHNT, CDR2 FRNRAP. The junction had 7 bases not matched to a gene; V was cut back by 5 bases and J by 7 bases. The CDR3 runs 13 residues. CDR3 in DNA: TGTGCTAGTGGTCCCGGGACAGTCAATGAAGCTTTCTTT. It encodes CASGPGTVNEAFF.

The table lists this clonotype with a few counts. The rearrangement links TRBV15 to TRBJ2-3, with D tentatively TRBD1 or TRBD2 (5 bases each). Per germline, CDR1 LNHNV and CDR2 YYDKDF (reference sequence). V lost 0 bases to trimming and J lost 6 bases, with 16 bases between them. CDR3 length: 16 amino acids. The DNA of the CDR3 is TGTGCCACCAGCAGAGATCCTCGAGGGGCCAGTGATACGCAGTATTTT. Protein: CATSRDPRGASDTQYF.

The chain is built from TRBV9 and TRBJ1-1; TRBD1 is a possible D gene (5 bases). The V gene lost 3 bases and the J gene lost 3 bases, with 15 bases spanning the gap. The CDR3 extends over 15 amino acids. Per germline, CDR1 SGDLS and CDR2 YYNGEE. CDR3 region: CASSARTGEDTEAFF. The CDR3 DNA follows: TGTGCCAGCAGCGCAAGAACAGGAGAGGACACTGAAGCTTTCTTT.

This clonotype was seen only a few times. CDR3 region: CASTQGGGNEQFF. DNA of the CDR3: TGTGCCAGCACACAGGGGGGTGGGAATGAGCAGTTCTTC. V gene TRBV27 combines with J gene TRBJ2-1; 8 nucleotides line up with TRBD1. The CDR3 has 13 amino acids. The J segment lost 7 bases and the V segment lost 7 bases, leaving 6 bases of the junction unmatched. Per the germline V gene, CDR1 is MNHEY and CDR2 is SMNVEV (reference sequence).

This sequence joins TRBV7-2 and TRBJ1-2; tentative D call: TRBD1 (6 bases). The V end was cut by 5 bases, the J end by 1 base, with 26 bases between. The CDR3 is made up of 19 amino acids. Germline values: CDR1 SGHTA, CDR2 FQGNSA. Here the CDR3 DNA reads TGTGCCAGCAGCCCTCTCCCCAGACAGGCCCTGAGCCTTAACTATGGCTACACCTTC. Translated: CASSPLPRQALSLNYGYTF.

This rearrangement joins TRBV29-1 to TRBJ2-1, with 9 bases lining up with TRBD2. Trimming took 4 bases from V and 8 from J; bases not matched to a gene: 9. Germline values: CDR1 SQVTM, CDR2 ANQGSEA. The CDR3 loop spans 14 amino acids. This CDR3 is CSVARGRALDEQFF. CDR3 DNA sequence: TGCAGCGTTGCGCGCGGGAGGGCCTTGGATGAGCAGTTCTTC.